This T cell receptor (beta chain) comes out of a study of blood T cell repertoires in COVID-19. In the authors' methods: Reference gene primer amplification gave nucleated cell count estimates. Measured with immunoSEQ multiplex PCR; TCRdb has only the in-frame clones, and not every one. The D gene and trimming were derived from the DNA, and the V and J assignments and clone size from that table. The table records roughly 150,000 clones, 65% to 85% of them present only once. The V gene's germline CDR1 is SEHNR and CDR2 FQNEAQ (reference sequence). The CDR3 contains 14 residues. V gave up 1 base and J gave up 2 bases, with 8 bases separating them.

Sequencing was performed on peripheral blood. The receptor was derived from an elderly woman with acute or convalescent COVID-19. The rearrangement links TRBV7-9 to TRBJ2-5; no definite D call. This CDR3 is CASSLGAEQETQYF. In DNA form, the CDR3 reads TGTGCCAGCAGCTTAGGGGCAGAACAAGAGACCCAGTACTTC.